The 3 T cell receptor beta chains in this list originate from one sample, sequenced in a study of T cell repertoires in cytomegalovirus infection. TCRdb ran MiXCR on the reads and lists one entry per CDR3 protein. The sample includes some 440,000 distinct CDR3 sequences, about a third seen only once; the top ten take roughly an eighth. The sample consisted of PBMCs. Receptors were obtained from a human donor in good health (CMV status not recorded). Some clones in this sample may be carry-over from other donors' samples.

This clonotype was counted at least ten times. The rearrangement links TRBV10-3 to TRBJ1-4; maybe TRBD1 (6 bases). The germline gives CDR1 ENHRY, CDR2 SYGVKD. V was cut by 10 bases and J by 8 bases, with 23 bases left in between. This CDR3 region has 15 residues. For the CDR3, the DNA is TGTGCCACCCCTTGGGCCGGGACAAACCAAGAAAAACTGTTTTTT. This encodes CATPWAGTNQEKLFF.

Worth noting for this clonotype: Lacking the conserved final phenylalanine or tryptophan, this CDR3 likely reflects a read error. The limits of the CDR3 on the DNA are not certain, so only TCRdb's listed CDR3 is given. V gene TRBV7-8 combines with J gene TRBJ2-1; the table's D call, TRBD1, was not checked against the DNA. Germline V gene data show CDR1 as SGHVS and CDR2 as FQNEAQ. The CDR3 is 15 amino acids long, termini counted. This CDR3 reads CASSEGTGAYNEQLL.

The gene calls are TRBV19 and TRBJ2-3; TRBD2 matches at 9 bases. There are 14 residues in the CDR3. Germline values: CDR1 LNHDA, CDR2 SQIVND (reference sequence). V was pared by 5 bases and J by 4 bases, with 4 bases of the junction left unmatched. In DNA form, the CDR3 reads TGTGCCAGTAGTCAGCGGGGGGCCCCAGATACGCAGTATTTT. This sequence encodes CASSQRGAPDTQYF.